Following are 13 T cell receptor beta chains from one sample sequenced in a study of cytomegalovirus exposure and HLA in healthy donors. 13 Jbeta primers and 60 Vbeta primers were used for the PCR. TCRdb's table, derived via immunoSEQ multiplex PCR, lists solely in-frame clones and lacks some. The sample has around 32,000 clones, around two fifths seen once. Sample: PBMCs. Receptors were obtained from a woman aged 50 to 60 in good health and CMV-seronegative.

The chain recombines TRBV30 with TRBJ2-5; tentatively, D is TRBD2 (6 bases). Near its end, the DNA agrees better with TRBJ2-7, so the J call may be wrong. Per the germline V gene, CDR1 is GTSNPN and CDR2 is SVGIG (reference sequence). There are 13 residues in the CDR3. The CDR3 spells CAWDRGGPYEQYF. The CDR3 DNA sequence: TGTGCCTGGGATAGGGGAGGCCCCTACGAGCAGTACTTC.

The V call is TRBV5-1, the J call TRBJ2-1, with TRBD2 matching over 8 bases. Germline trimming cut 2 bases from V and 4 bases from J; bases unmatched to any gene: 2. Germline V gene data show CDR1 as SGHRS and CDR2 as YFSETQ. CDR3 size: 14 residues. CDR3 nucleotide sequence: TGCGCCAGCAGCTTATCGGGGGGGTACAATGAGCAGTTCTTC. Its protein product is CASSLSGGYNEQFF. Complete variable domain (other parts from reference TRBV5-1 and TRBJ2-1): KAGVTQTPRYLIKTRGQQVTLSCSPISGHRSVSWYQQTPGQGLQFLFEYFSETQRNKGNFPGRFSGRQFSNSRSEMNVSTLELGDSALYLCASSLSGGYNEQFFGPGTRLTVL.

Only a few counts were recorded for this clone. The rearrangement joins TRBV15 to TRBJ1-4; 8 bases map to TRBD1. Germline CDR1 is LNHNV and CDR2 is YYDKDF (reference sequence). The CDR3 loop spans 15 amino acids. Trimming at V came to 0 bases and at J to 8 bases, leaving 5 bases not matched to a gene. DNA of the CDR3: TGTGCCACCAGCAGAGATTCGCAGGGGGCGGAAAAACTGTTTTTT. Translating gives CATSRDSQGAEKLFF.

This clone occurred a few times. The J gene is TRBJ2-7, the V gene TRBV7-6, with 13 bases matching TRBD2. Germline V lookup: CDR1 SGHVS, CDR2 FNYEAQ. The CDR3 extends over 16 amino acids. V lost 0 bases to trimming and J lost 3 bases; unmatched junction nucleotides: 2. The DNA for the CDR3 is TGTGCCAGCAGCTTAGCCGGGACTAGCGGGAACTACGAGCAGTACTTC. Protein: CASSLAGTSGNYEQYF.

V usage is TRBV4-2 and J usage is TRBJ1-4, with 7 bases lining up with TRBD1. The CDR3 is 15 residues long. J was trimmed by 6 bases and V by 4 bases; bases with no gene match: 8. The germline gives CDR1 LGHNA, CDR2 YNFKEQ. CDR3 protein: CASSRTDREDEKLFF. As DNA, the CDR3 is TGTGCCAGCAGCCGGACAGACAGGGAGGATGAAAAACTGTTTTTT.

J is TRBJ2-1 and V is TRBV5-1; 9 positions match TRBD1. V lost 4 bases, J lost 7 bases, and 15 bases stayed unmatched. Germline assignment: CDR1 SGHRS and CDR2 YFSETQ. This CDR3 spans 17 amino acids. The CDR3: CASSRPTVGQGRNEQFF. CDR3 sequence (DNA): TGCGCCAGCAGCCGCCCAACCGTAGGACAGGGGAGGAATGAGCAGTTCTTC. The full variable domain, rest sourced from reference TRBV5-1 and TRBJ2-1, is KAGVTQTPRYLIKTRGQQVTLSCSPISGHRSVSWYQQTPGQGLQFLFEYFSETQRNKGNFPGRFSGRQFSNSRSEMNVSTLELGDSALYLCASSRPTVGQGRNEQFFGPGTRLTVL.

Comment on this clone: At one end the junction does not follow the germline gene, possibly because of a read error. Within the sample, other DNA sequences also encode this same CDR3. The rearrangement links TRBV29-1 to TRBJ2-6; 7 bases agree with TRBD1. Germline V gene lookup returns CDR1 SQVTM and CDR2 ANQGSEA. CDR3 length equals 14 residues. CDR3 nucleotides: TGTAGCGTTATACAGGGGCCTGGGGCCAACGTCCTGACTTTC. Amino acid sequence: CSVIQGPGANVLTF.

This clone was counted a few times. This chain joins TRBV5-6 and TRBJ1-1; maybe TRBD1 (5 bases). The CDR3 length is 12 residues. Looked up from germline, CDR1 is SGHDT and CDR2 is YYEEEE. V lost 2 bases and J lost 10, with 12 bases in between. The CDR3 sequence: CASSFRKGLAFF. The CDR3 DNA is TGTGCCAGCAGCTTCAGAAAGGGGTTAGCTTTCTTT.

The gene calls are TRBV27 and TRBJ1-5; D remains ambiguous. Germline-derived CDR1 and CDR2 are MNHEY and SMNVEV (reference sequence). V was clipped by 0 bases and J by 4 bases, with 4 bases between them. CDR3 length: 13 residues. The CDR3 bases are TGTGCCAGCAGTTTATCGAGAAATCAGCCCCAGCATTTT. Residues: CASSLSRNQPQHF.

The rearrangement joins TRBV6-4 to TRBJ2-3, with 8 nucleotides matching TRBD2. The V gene end was trimmed by 5 bases and the J gene end by 2 bases; junction bases not matched to a gene: 6. The CDR3 covers 15 residues. From germline, CDR1 is MRHNA and CDR2 SNTAGT. CDR3 sequence: CASSRLARVTDTQYF. CDR3 coding DNA: TGTGCCAGCAGTAGACTAGCGAGGGTCACAGATACGCAGTATTTT.

In its sample, this clone was seen a few times. The chain has TRBV28 and TRBJ1-2, with D unresolved. The CDR3 length is 18 residues. The V end was cut by 6 bases, the J end by 0 bases, with 23 bases between. In germline, CDR1 is MDHEN, CDR2 SYDVKM. The CDR3 sequence: CASRFPEARSLPNYGYTF. The CDR3 DNA follows: TGTGCCAGCAGATTTCCGGAAGCGCGGAGCCTACCTAACTATGGCTACACCTTC.

In its sample, this clone was seen a few times. The gene calls are TRBV4-2 and TRBJ2-1, with D maybe TRBD1 (5 bases). Germline CDR1 reads LGHNA; CDR2 reads YNFKEQ. The CDR3 has 16 amino acids. V lost 1 base, J lost 0 bases, and 10 bases lay in between. This CDR3 is CASSQAAQGSYNEQFF. The CDR3 nucleotides read TGTGCCAGCAGCCAAGCGGCCCAGGGCTCCTACAATGAGCAGTTCTTC.

V usage is TRBV21-1 and J usage is TRBJ1-2; TRBD1 was called by the table and not checked on the DNA. TRBV21-1 is a listed pseudogene. The CDR3 consists of 13 residues. The CDR3, as DNA: TGTGCCAGCAGCGACAGGGGGATTTATGGCTACACCTTC. This sequence encodes CASSDRGIYGYTF.